This T cell receptor (beta chain) was retrieved from a study of cytomegalovirus exposure and HLA in healthy donors. Notes on this clone: Its antigen is undetermined.

The CDR3 runs to 14 residues. PCR used 60 Vbeta primers and 13 Jbeta primers. Here immunoSEQ multiplex PCR was the method, and the copy in TCRdb shows in-frame clones only, minus some. Counted here are about 170,000 clones, roughly 80% occurring once; the ten biggest clones make up about 2.5%. General study findings and limits: In terms of immune exposure information, only CMV serostatus was available. In a later analysis, at a false discovery rate of 0.05, 16,951 TCR beta sequences were associated with HLA alleles.

This sequence joins TRBV21-1 and TRBJ1-2; the table calls TRBD1, which could not be checked here. TRBV21-1 is flagged as a pseudogene. The sample taken for sequencing was PBMCs. The TCR sequence derives from a male donor in good health and CMV-seronegative. The CDR3 is CASSRTGNRYGYTF. The CDR3, as DNA: TGTGCCAGCAGCCGGACAGGGAATCGCTATGGCTACACCTTC.